The present entry profiles one TCR beta chain with its context. Its antigen is not known. This sample was taken from a study of monozygotic twins with inflammatory bowel disease. Study findings and constraints: TCRbeta diversity (inverse Simpson) was lower in IBD patients than in healthy co-twins.

CDR3 length: 13 residues. Germline V gene data show CDR1 as SEHNR and CDR2 as FQNEAQ (reference sequence). TCRdb reworked the 5' RACE reads into one entry per CDR3 protein, no DNA. The sample data list 310,000 or so distinct CDR3 sequences. Sequenced input: blood. This chain uses TRBV7-9 with TRBJ1-6. The sequence derives from a human donor with ulcerative colitis or Crohn's disease, or a healthy co-twin of an affected twin (not recorded which). CDR3: CASSPLGGTSLHF.